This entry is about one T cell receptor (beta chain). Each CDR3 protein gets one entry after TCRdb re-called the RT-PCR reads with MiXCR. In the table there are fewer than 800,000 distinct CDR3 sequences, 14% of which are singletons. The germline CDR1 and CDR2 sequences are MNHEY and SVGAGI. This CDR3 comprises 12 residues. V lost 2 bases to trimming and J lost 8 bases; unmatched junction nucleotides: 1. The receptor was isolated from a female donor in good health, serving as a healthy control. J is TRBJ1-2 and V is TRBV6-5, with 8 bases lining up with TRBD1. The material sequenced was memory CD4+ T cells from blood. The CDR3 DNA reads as TGTGCCAGCAGTTACGGGACAGGAGGCTACACCTTC. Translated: CASSYGTGGYTF.